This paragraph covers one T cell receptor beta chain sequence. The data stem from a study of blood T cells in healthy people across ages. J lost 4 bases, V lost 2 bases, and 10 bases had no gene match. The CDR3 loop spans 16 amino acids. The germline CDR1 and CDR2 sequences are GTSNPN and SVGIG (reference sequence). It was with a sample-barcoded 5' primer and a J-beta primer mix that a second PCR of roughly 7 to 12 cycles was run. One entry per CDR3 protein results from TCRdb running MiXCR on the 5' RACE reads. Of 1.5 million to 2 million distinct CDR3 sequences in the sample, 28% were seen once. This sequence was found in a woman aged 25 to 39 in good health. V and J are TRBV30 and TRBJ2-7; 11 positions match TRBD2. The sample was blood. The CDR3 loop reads CAWSINSGGADYEQYF. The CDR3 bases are TGTGCCTGGAGTATCAATAGCGGGGGGGCAGATTACGAGCAGTACTTC.